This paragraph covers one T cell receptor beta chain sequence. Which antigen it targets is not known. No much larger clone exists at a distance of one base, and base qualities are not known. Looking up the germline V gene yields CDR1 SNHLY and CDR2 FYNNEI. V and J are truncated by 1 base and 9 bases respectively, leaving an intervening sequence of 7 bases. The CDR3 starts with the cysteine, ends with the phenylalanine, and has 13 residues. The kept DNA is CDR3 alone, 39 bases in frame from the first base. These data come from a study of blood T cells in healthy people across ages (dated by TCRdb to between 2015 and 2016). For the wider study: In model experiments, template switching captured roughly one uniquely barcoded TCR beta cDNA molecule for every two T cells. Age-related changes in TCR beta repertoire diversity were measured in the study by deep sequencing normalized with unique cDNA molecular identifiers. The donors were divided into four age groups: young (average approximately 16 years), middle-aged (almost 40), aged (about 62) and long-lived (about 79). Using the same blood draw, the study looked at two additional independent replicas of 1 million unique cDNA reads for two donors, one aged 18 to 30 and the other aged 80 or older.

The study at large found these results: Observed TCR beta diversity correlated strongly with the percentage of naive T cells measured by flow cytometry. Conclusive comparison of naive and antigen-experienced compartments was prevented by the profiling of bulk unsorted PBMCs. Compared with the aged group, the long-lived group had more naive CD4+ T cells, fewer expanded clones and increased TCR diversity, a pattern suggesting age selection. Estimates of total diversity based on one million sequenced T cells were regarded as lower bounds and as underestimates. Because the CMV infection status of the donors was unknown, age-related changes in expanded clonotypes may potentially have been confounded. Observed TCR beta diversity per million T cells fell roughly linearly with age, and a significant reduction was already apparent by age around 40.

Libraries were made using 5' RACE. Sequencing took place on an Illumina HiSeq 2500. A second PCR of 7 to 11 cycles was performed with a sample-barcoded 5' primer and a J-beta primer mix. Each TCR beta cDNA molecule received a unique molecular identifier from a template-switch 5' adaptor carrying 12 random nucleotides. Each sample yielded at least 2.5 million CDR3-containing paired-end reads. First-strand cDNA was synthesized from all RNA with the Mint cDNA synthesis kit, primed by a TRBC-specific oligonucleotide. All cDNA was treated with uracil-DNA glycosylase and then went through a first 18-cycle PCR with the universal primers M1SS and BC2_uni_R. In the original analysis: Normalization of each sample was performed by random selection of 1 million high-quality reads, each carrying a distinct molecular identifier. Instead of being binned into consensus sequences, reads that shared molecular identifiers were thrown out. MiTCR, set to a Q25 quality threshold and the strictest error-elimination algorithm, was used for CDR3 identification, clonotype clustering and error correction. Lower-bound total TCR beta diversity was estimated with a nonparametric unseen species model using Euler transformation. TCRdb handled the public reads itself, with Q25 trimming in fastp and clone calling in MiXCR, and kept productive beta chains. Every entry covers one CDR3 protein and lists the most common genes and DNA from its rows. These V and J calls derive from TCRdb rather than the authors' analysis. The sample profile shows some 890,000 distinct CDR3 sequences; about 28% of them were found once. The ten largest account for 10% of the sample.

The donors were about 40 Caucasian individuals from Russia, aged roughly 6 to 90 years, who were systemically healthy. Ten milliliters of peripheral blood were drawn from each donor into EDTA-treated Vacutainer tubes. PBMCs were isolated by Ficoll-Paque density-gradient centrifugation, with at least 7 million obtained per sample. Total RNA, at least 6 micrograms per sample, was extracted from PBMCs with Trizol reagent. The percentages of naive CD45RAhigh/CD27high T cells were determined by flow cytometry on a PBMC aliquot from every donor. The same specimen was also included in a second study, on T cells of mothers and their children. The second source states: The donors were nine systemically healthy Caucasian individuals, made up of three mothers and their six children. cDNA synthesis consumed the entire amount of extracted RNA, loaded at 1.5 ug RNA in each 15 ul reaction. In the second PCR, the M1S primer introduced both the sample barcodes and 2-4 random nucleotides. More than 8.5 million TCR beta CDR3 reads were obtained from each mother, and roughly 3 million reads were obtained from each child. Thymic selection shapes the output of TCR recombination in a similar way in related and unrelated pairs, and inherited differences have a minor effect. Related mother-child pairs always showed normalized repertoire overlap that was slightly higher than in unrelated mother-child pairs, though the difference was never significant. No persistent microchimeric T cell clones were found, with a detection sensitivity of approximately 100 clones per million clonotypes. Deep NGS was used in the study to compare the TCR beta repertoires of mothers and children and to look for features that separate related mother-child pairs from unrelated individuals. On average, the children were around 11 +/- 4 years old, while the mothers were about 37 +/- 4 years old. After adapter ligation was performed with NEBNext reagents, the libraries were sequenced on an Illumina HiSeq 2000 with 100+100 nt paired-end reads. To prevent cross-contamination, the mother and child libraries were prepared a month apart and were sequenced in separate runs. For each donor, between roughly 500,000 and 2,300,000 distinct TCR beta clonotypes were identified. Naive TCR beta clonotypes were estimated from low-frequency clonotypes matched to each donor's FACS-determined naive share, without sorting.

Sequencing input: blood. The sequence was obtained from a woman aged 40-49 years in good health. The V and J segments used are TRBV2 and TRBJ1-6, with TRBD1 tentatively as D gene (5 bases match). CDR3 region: CASSEEGSSPLHF. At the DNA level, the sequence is TGTGCCAGCAGTGAAGAGGGGTCTTCACCCCTCCACTTT.